A single sample is the source of the 21 T cell receptor beta chains below, sequenced in a study of T cells in localized non-small cell lung cancer. Some clones are missing from TCRdb's copy, which holds only in-frame ones; the method was immunoSEQ multiplex PCR. Of about 130,000 clones in the sample, 89% were seen once. Sequenced material: peripheral blood, taken before any cancer treatment. The source is a female donor of 60 years or more with stage I lung adenocarcinoma.

This clone was found a few times. The V gene is TRBV4-1, the J gene TRBJ1-2, with D tentatively TRBD1 (6 bases). V was shortened by 1 base and J by 2 bases, with 14 bases between the two germline ends. The CDR3 spans 16 residues. Germline CDR1 reads MGHRA; CDR2 reads YSYEKL. The CDR3 DNA is TGCGCCAGCAGCCAAGTGGGGAACAGGGTGAACTATGGCTACACCTTC. Translating it yields CASSQVGNRVNYGYTF.

This clone appeared once. The rearrangement uses TRBV15 and TRBJ2-6, with D possibly being TRBD1 or TRBD2 (5 bases each). CDR3 length equals 19 residues. Per the germline V gene, CDR1 is LNHNV and CDR2 is YYDKDF (reference sequence). Trimming cost V 5 bases and J 2 bases, with 22 bases left between them. As DNA, the CDR3 is TGTGCCACCAGCGGGGCTACAGGTACGGGGCGGACTGGGGCCAACGTCCTGACTTTC. Residues: CATSGATGTGRTGANVLTF.

The gene calls are TRBV5-6 and TRBJ2-5; possible D gene TRBD1, 6 bases. The CDR3 loop spans 13 amino acids. Germline CDR1 reads SGHDT; CDR2 reads YYEEEE. Trimming shortened V by 4 bases and J by 4 bases, and 11 bases separated the two germline ends. In DNA form, the CDR3 reads TGTGCCAGCAGCCCTACAGGGCGAGAGACCCAGTACTTC. Translation gives CASSPTGRETQYF.

The J gene is TRBJ2-6, the V gene TRBV7-3; tentative D call: TRBD2 (5 bases). CDR3 size: 16 residues. Germline V lookup: CDR1 SGHTA, CDR2 FQGTGA. Trimming left V 6 bases short and J 3 bases short, with 15 bases between. The CDR3 coding sequence is TGTGCCAGCAGTCCGGGATCACCACTTGGGGCCAACGTCCTGACTTTC. It encodes CASSPGSPLGANVLTF.

The chain combines TRBV5-1 with TRBJ2-3, with D possibly being TRBD2 (6 bases). V was shortened by 5 bases and J by 2 bases, with 9 bases between the two germline ends. Germline lookup yields CDR1 SGHRS and CDR2 YFSETQ. This CDR3 region has 13 residues. CDR3 coding DNA: TGCGCCAGCAGGCGGGGTATCACAGATACGCAGTATTTT. Protein product: CASRRGITDTQYF. Variable domain in full (rest from reference TRBV5-1 and TRBJ2-3): KAGVTQTPRYLIKTRGQQVTLSCSPISGHRSVSWYQQTPGQGLQFLFEYFSETQRNKGNFPGRFSGRQFSNSRSEMNVSTLELGDSALYLCASRRGITDTQYFGPGTRLTVL.

V usage is TRBV7-6 and J usage is TRBJ1-5, with D unresolved. V dropped 2 bases and J dropped 4 bases, with 9 bases sitting between them. The CDR3 length is 14 residues. Germline V lookup: CDR1 SGHVS, CDR2 FNYEAQ. The CDR3 DNA reads as TGTGCCAGCAGCTTATTCTCTGGGAATCAGCCCCAGCATTTT. Translating it yields CASSLFSGNQPQHF.

The V call is TRBV7-6, the J call TRBJ2-1; 8 bases map to TRBD2. This CDR3 comprises 15 residues. J was trimmed by 8 bases and V by 2 bases; bases with no gene match: 8. Germline-derived CDR1 and CDR2 are SGHVS and FNYEAQ. The CDR3 DNA sequence: TGTGCCAGCAGCTTAAGCGGGAGCGGTGCGGATGAGCAGTTCTTC. This translates into CASSLSGSGADEQFF.

This clone has just one count. V and J are TRBV19 and TRBJ2-1, with D hard to call. Per the germline V gene, CDR1 is LNHDA and CDR2 is SQIVND (reference sequence). V shed 0 bases and J shed 10 bases, with 7 bases lying between them. The CDR3 spans 12 residues. CDR3 residues: CASSIDQAEQFF. CDR3 bases: TGTGCCAGTAGTATAGATCAGGCCGAGCAGTTCTTC.

J is TRBJ2-4 and V is TRBV5-6, with TRBD1 as a possible D gene (5 bases). Germline V gene lookup returns CDR1 SGHDT and CDR2 YYEEEE. Trimming took 1 base from V and 1 from J, leaving 12 bases between them. The CDR3 loop spans 16 amino acids. Written as DNA, the CDR3 is TGTGCCAGCAGCTTGCGGTTTGGGGCGGCCAAAAACATTCAGTACTTC. This encodes CASSLRFGAAKNIQYF.

The chain joins TRBV7-3 to TRBJ2-2, with 14 bases identical to TRBD2. Germline loops: CDR1 SGHTA, CDR2 FQGTGA. The CDR3 has 18 amino acids. J gave up 6 bases and V 4 bases, and 10 bases lay outside the gene matches. CDR3 loop: CASSSNGLAGGGAGELFF. The CDR3 coding sequence is TGTGCCAGCAGCTCCAACGGACTAGCGGGAGGAGGGGCCGGGGAGCTGTTTTTT. Complete variable domain (other parts from reference TRBV7-3 and TRBJ2-2): GAGVSQTPSNKVTEKGKYVELRCDPISGHTALYWYRQSLGQGPEFLIYFQGTGAADDSGLPNDRFFAVRPEGSVSTLKIQRTERGDSAVYLCASSSNGLAGGGAGELFFGEGSRLTVL.

The J gene is TRBJ2-7, the V gene TRBV7-9; D gene uncertain. The CDR3 covers 14 residues. Trimming took off 6 bases at V and 2 bases at J, with 14 bases between the two ends. The germline CDR1 and CDR2 sequences are SEHNR and FQNEAQ (reference sequence). CDR3 in amino acids: CASSPTGPPYEQYF. CDR3 nucleotide sequence: TGTGCCAGCAGTCCAACCGGGCCACCCTACGAGCAGTACTTC. Drawing the rest from reference TRBV7-9 and TRBJ2-7, the complete variable domain is DTGVSQNPRHKITKRGQNVTFRCDPISEHNRLYWYRQTLGQGPEFLTYFQNEAQLEKSRLLSDRFSAERPKGSFSTLEIQRTEQGDSAMYLCASSPTGPPYEQYFGPGTRLTVT.

This sequence joins TRBV11-3 and TRBJ2-3, with D perhaps matching TRBD2 (5 bases). The CDR3 has 11 amino acids. CDR1 is SGHNT and CDR2 is YENEEA in the germline V gene. Trimming pared 4 bases from V and 12 bases from J, leaving 11 bases between. For the CDR3, the DNA is TGTGCCAGCAGCTCGACGGGATCACAGTATTTT. This translates into CASSSTGSQYF.

This chain connects TRBV29-1 to TRBJ2-7, with TRBD2 matching 7 bases. This CDR3 region has 15 residues. Per germline, CDR1 SQVTM and CDR2 ANQGSEA. The V gene end was trimmed by 5 bases and the J gene end by 0 bases; junction bases not matched to a gene: 10. The CDR3 region is CSVRGSGGSSYEQYF. CDR3 DNA sequence: TGCAGCGTTCGAGGTTCGGGGGGAAGCTCCTACGAGCAGTACTTC.

The genes are TRBV18 and TRBJ2-3; no reliable D call. CDR1 and CDR2 from the germline V gene are KGHSH and LQKENI. V was cut by 5 bases and J by 0 bases, with 12 bases left in between. CDR3 size: 15 residues. The CDR3 region has the DNA TGTGCCAGCTCATTGTACAGCACTAGCACAGATACGCAGTATTTT. Its translation: CASSLYSTSTDTQYF.

This sequence joins TRBV11-2 and TRBJ2-1, with 10 bases aligning to TRBD1. Germline V gives CDR1 SGHAT, CDR2 FQNNGV. The V gene end was trimmed by 5 bases and the J gene end by 0 bases; junction bases not matched to a gene: 13. The CDR3 is made up of 19 amino acids. DNA of the CDR3: TGTGCCAGCAGCACAATCCGGGACAGGGGAAGGGACTCCTACAATGAGCAGTTCTTC. Protein sequence: CASSTIRDRGRDSYNEQFF. The full variable domain, in which reference TRBV11-2 and TRBJ2-1 provide the parts outside the CDR3, is EAGVAQSPRYKIIEKRQSVAFWCNPISGHATLYWYQQILGQGPKLLIQFQNNGVVDDSQLPKDRFSAERLKGVDSTLKIQPAKLEDSAVYLCASSTIRDRGRDSYNEQFFGPGTRLTVL.

This chain uses TRBV2 with TRBJ1-5; no clear D. Germline assignment: CDR1 SNHLY and CDR2 FYNNEI. The CDR3 totals 12 residues. V lost 3 bases and J lost 5, with 5 bases in between. The CDR3 nucleotides read TGTGCCAGCAGTGATCTCTATCAGCCCCAGCATTTT. It yields the protein CASSDLYQPQHF.

This clone was picked up one time. The chain is built from TRBV4-2 and TRBJ2-7; the D gene could be TRBD1 or TRBD2 (7 bases each). The CDR3 totals 14 residues. Germline CDR1 LGHNA, CDR2 YNFKEQ. V was clipped by 4 bases and J by 7 bases, with 17 bases between them. CDR3: CASSLQGGEWEQYF. Here the CDR3 DNA reads TGTGCCAGCAGCCTTCAGGGGGGGGAGTGGGAGCAGTACTTC.

This chain uses TRBV27 with TRBJ2-5; no firm D call. This CDR3 region has 14 residues. CDR1 is MNHEY and CDR2 is SMNVEV in the germline V gene (reference sequence). V was trimmed by 1 base and J by 0 bases, leaving 6 bases between them. CDR3 bases: TGTGCCAGCAGTTTATTGGGTTACCAAGAGACCCAGTACTTC. This gives the protein CASSLLGYQETQYF.

This clone was found a few times. The rearrangement joins TRBV7-3 to TRBJ1-1, with D unresolved. CDR1 and CDR2 from the germline V gene are SGHTA and FQGTGA. The CDR3 extends over 13 amino acids. V lost 2 bases to trimming and J lost 9 bases, with 13 bases between them. CDR3 region: CASSLFNRDQAFF. The CDR3 bases are TGTGCCAGCAGCTTATTCAATAGAGACCAAGCTTTCTTT.

The J gene is TRBJ1-4, the V gene TRBV28, with D possibly TRBD1 on 5 matching bases. Germline CDR1 and CDR2: MDHEN and SYDVKM. This CDR3 is built from 14 residues. Trimming pared 8 bases from V and 4 bases from J, leaving 14 bases between. The CDR3 is CASVGRAGNEKLFF. As DNA, the CDR3 is TGTGCCAGCGTGGGCAGGGCTGGTAATGAAAAACTGTTTTTT.

The J gene is TRBJ2-7, the V gene TRBV23-1, with D possibly TRBD1 on 5 matching bases. TRBV23-1 falls under the ORF class, with uncertain function. This CDR3 is 16 amino acids long. Trimming removed 5 bases from V and 3 bases from J, with 20 bases in between. This CDR3 is CASSFIPPGHFYEQYF. The CDR3 DNA is TGCGCCAGCAGTTTTATCCCCCCAGGGCACTTCTACGAGCAGTACTTC.